A single T cell receptor beta chain is shown here with its context. The antigen remains unidentified. Measured with immunoSEQ multiplex PCR; TCRdb has only the in-frame clones, and not every one. The sample carries about 78,000 clones, around nine tenths recorded once. The length of the CDR3 is 14 residues. Germline lookup yields CDR1 SEHNR and CDR2 FQNEAQ (reference sequence). V lost 8 bases to trimming and J lost 13 bases, with 26 bases between them. The data originate from a study of T cell responses to AZD1222 COVID-19 vaccine. Study-level findings and limits: Donors were chiefly white British, with a greater number of females, and clonal diversity was perhaps underestimated. Spike-specific TCR depth and breadth grew after two AZD1222 doses. Spike-wide coverage was observed for vaccine-associated CD4 TCRs, with dominant responses at 160-218 and 743-854.

The sequencing here drew on peripheral blood, taken 28 days after the second AZD1222 dose. The chain has TRBV7-9 and TRBJ1-2; D is undetermined. The TCR sequence derives from an adult who received the AZD1222 COVID-19 vaccine. The CDR3 nucleotides are TGTGCCAGCTGCCCGGGTGTCCCCTCTATGGGATGCACCTTC. Protein sequence: CASCPGVPSMGCTF.